The 12 T cell receptor beta chains listed next were all sequenced from one sample in a study of blood T cell repertoires in COVID-19. Assay used: immunoSEQ multiplex PCR; TCRdb lists only in-frame clones, some missing. Seen here are roughly 26,000 clones, 66% observed once, and the top ten hold roughly 8%. The sample taken for sequencing was peripheral blood. The receptor source for this set is a man in his sixties with active or convalescent COVID-19.

The V and J genes are TRBV10-3 and TRBJ1-1; no clear D gene. The V end lost 3 bases, the J end lost 4 bases, and 6 bases lay between the germline ends. This CDR3 spans 12 amino acids. Germline lookup yields CDR1 ENHRY and CDR2 SYGVKD. CDR3 sequence reads: CAISEQTTEAFF. The CDR3 DNA sequence: TGTGCCATCAGTGAACAGACCACTGAAGCTTTCTTT.

The chain has TRBV5-5 and TRBJ2-5, with a possible D match to TRBD1 (6 bases). The germline V gene has CDR1 SGHKS and CDR2 YYEKEE (reference sequence). The CDR3 contains 15 residues. V shed 1 base and J shed 5 bases, with 15 bases lying between them. The CDR3 sequence is CASSLTGSPWETQYF. For the CDR3, the DNA is TGTGCCAGCAGCTTGACAGGGAGTCCATGGGAGACCCAGTACTTC. The full variable domain, its missing parts supplied by reference TRBV5-5 and TRBJ2-5, is DAGVTQSPTHLIKTRGQQVTLRCSPISGHKSVSWYQQVLGQGPQFIFQYYEKEERGRGNFPDRFSARQFPNYSSELNVNALLLGDSALYLCASSLTGSPWETQYFGPGTRLLVL.

A few counts support this clone. V is TRBV2 and J is TRBJ2-7, with D possibly matching TRBD2 (5 bases). This CDR3 comprises 14 residues. Trimming cost V 3 bases and J 4 bases, with 13 bases left between them. Germline V gene data show CDR1 as SNHLY and CDR2 as FYNNEI. The CDR3 spells CASSDFASRYEQYF. The CDR3 DNA is TGTGCCAGCAGTGATTTTGCTAGCAGATACGAGCAGTACTTC.

This clone was counted only a few times. The rearrangement joins TRBV14 to TRBJ1-2; no clear D gene. V was cut by 4 bases and J by 1 base, with 13 bases left in between. The V gene's germline CDR1 is SGHDN and CDR2 FVKESK. The CDR3 sequence is 15 residues long. Here the CDR3 DNA reads TGTGCCAGCAGCCCAGGATCGCCCCTTAACTATGGCTACACCTTC. This encodes CASSPGSPLNYGYTF.

This rearrangement joins TRBV30 to TRBJ2-1; D may be TRBD1 (5 bases). This CDR3 has 14 amino acids. CDR1 and CDR2 (germline): GTSNPN, SVGIG (reference sequence). V lost 3 bases to trimming and J lost 9 bases, with 18 bases between them. The chain's CDR3 is CAWRGAGKFSEQFF. DNA of the CDR3: TGTGCCTGGAGAGGGGCAGGGAAGTTCAGTGAGCAGTTCTTC.

The chain combines TRBV19 with TRBJ1-3; weak D call: TRBD1 (6 bases). Trimming shortened V by 11 bases and J by 2 bases, and 16 bases separated the two germline ends. Per germline, CDR1 LNHDA and CDR2 SQIVND (reference sequence). The CDR3 runs to 14 residues. The CDR3 protein is CASTRGGAGNTIYF. In nucleotides, the CDR3 is TGTGCCTCTACCCGGGGGGGCGCTGGAAACACCATATATTTT. Looking up the rest from reference TRBV19 and TRBJ1-3 gives the full variable domain: DGGITQSPKYLFRKEGQNVTLSCEQNLNHDAMYWYRQDPGQGLRLIYYSQIVNDFQKGDIAEGYSVSREKKESFPLTVTSAQKNPTAFYLCASTRGGAGNTIYFGEGSWLTVV.

The rearrangement uses TRBV30 and TRBJ1-1; 9 nucleotides align to TRBD1. The CDR3 is 11 residues long. V was clipped by 4 bases and J by 10 bases; unmatched bases: 4. Germline values: CDR1 GTSNPN, CDR2 SVGIG (reference sequence). The CDR3: CAWTRQGGAFF. As DNA, the CDR3 is TGTGCCTGGACCAGACAGGGGGGAGCTTTCTTT.

The chain recombines TRBV19 with TRBJ1-5, with 7 bases identical to TRBD1. V lost 3 bases to trimming and J lost 3 bases; unmatched junction nucleotides: 11. Germline-derived CDR1 and CDR2 are LNHDA and SQIVND (reference sequence). This CDR3 has 17 amino acids. CDR3 protein: CASSMGPAGTVNQPQHF. DNA for the CDR3: TGTGCCAGTAGTATGGGCCCGGCCGGGACAGTCAATCAGCCCCAGCATTTT.

The chain employs TRBV5-5 and TRBJ1-1; no definite D call. Looked up from germline, CDR1 is SGHKS and CDR2 is YYEKEE (reference sequence). The CDR3 spans 13 residues. V was cut by 0 bases and J by 4 bases, with 7 bases left in between. In DNA form, the CDR3 reads TGTGCCAGCAGCTTGGACAGTTTCACTGAAGCTTTCTTT. It translates to CASSLDSFTEAFF.

Only a few counts were recorded for this clone. J is TRBJ1-5 and V is TRBV2; 7 nucleotides match TRBD1. J lost 2 bases, V lost 3 bases, and 1 base had no gene match. Germline assignment: CDR1 SNHLY and CDR2 FYNNEI. The CDR3 length is 14 residues. The CDR3, as DNA: TGTGCCAGCAGTGATCAGGGGGGCAATCAGCCCCAGCATTTT. Protein: CASSDQGGNQPQHF.

The chain is built from TRBV5-1 and TRBJ1-2; possible D gene TRBD1, 6 bases. V dropped 1 base and J dropped 0 bases, with 13 bases sitting between them. The CDR3 is 16 amino acids. Per the germline V gene, CDR1 is SGHRS and CDR2 is YFSETQ. The CDR3 spells CASSLFDRPPNYGYTF. The CDR3 DNA is TGCGCCAGCAGCTTGTTCGACAGGCCCCCTAACTATGGCTACACCTTC.

To note about this clone: At one end the junction does not follow the germline gene, possibly because of a read error. The chain has TRBV27 and TRBJ1-5; 8 positions agree with TRBD1. The CDR3 has 18 amino acids. Germline CDR1 and CDR2: MNHEY and SMNVEV (reference sequence). CDR3 sequence: CATSSGTGVGGAVQPQHF. The CDR3 bases are TGTGCCACCAGTTCCGGGACAGGCGTCGGAGGAGCGGTTCAGCCCCAGCATTTT.